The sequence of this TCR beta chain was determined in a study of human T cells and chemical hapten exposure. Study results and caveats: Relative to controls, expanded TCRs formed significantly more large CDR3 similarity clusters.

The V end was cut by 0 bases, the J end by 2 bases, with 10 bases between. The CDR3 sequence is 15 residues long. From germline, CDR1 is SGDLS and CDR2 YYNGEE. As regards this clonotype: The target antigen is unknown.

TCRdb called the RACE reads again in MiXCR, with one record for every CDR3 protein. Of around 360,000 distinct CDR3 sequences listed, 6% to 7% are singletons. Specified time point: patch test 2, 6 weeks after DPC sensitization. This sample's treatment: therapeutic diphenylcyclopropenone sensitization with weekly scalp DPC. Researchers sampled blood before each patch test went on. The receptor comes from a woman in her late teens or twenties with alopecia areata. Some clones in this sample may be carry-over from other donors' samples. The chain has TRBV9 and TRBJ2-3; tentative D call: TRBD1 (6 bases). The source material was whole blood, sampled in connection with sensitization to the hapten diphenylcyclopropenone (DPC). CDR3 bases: TGTGCCAGCAGCGTAGAGGACAGCCTCACAGATACGCAGTATTTT. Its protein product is CASSVEDSLTDTQYF.